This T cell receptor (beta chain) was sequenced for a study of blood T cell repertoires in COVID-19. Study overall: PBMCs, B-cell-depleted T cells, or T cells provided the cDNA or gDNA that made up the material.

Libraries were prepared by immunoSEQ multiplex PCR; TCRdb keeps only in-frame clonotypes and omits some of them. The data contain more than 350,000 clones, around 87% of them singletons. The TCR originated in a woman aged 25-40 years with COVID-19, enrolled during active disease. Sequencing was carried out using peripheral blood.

CDR3 in DNA: TGCGCCAGCAGCCAAGATTATGGGACAGGGGTTTCACCCCTCCACTTT. It translates to CASSQDYGTGVSPLHF. V usage is TRBV4-3 and J usage is TRBJ1-6, with TRBD1 identical over 10 bases. Germline assignment: CDR1 LGHNA and CDR2 YSLEER. V gave up 0 bases and J gave up 9 bases; unmatched junction bases: 5. The CDR3 contains 16 residues.